The T cell receptor (beta chain) under discussion was sequenced for a study of T cell repertoires in cytomegalovirus infection. Overall study context: Public TCR beta signatures were indicative of both CMV infection and a matching HLA type.

TCRdb analysed the reads with MiXCR anew, one entry per CDR3 protein. The sample has about 310,000 distinct CDR3 sequences; roughly 17% are singletons. This CDR3 has 14 amino acids. Germline assignment: CDR1 LNHDA and CDR2 SQIVND (reference sequence). The ends were cut back, 0 bases at V and 7 bases at J, with 12 bases in the middle. This receptor was taken from a human donor in good health (CMV status not recorded). Some clones in this sample may be carry-over from other donors' samples. Specimen: PBMCs. The V call is TRBV19, the J call TRBJ1-2; a weak D match, TRBD1 (5 bases). DNA for the CDR3: TGTGCCAGTAGTATAGAGCGGCAGGGTTTTGGCTACACCTTC. It is translated as CASSIERQGFGYTF.